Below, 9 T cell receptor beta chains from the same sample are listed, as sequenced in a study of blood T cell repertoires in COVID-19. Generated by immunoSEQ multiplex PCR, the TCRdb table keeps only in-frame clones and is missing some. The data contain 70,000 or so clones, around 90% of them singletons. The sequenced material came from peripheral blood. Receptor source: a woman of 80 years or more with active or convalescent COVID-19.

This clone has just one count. This chain's CDR3 is CASSPHGLAGTTKNIQYF. The DNA for the CDR3 is TGTGCCAGCAGTCCCCACGGACTAGCGGGGACAACCAAAAACATTCAGTACTTC. The chain is built from TRBV27 and TRBJ2-4, with 12 bases lining up with TRBD2. Germline values: CDR1 MNHEY, CDR2 SMNVEV (reference sequence). Trimming removed 5 bases from V and 2 bases from J; junction bases left unmatched: 10. The CDR3 is 18 residues long.

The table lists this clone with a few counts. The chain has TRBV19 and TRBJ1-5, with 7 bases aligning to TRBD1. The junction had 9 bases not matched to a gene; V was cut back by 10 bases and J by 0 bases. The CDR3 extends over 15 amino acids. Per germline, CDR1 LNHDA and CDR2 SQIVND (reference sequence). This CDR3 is CATGTDSYSNQPQHF. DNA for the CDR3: TGTGCCACTGGGACAGACTCTTATAGCAATCAGCCCCAGCATTTT.

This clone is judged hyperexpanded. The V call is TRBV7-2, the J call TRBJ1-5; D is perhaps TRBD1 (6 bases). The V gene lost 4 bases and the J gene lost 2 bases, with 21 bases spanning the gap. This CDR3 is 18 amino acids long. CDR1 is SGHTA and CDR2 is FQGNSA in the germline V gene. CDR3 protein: CASSSEAGGQGRNQPQHF. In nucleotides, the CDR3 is TGTGCCAGCAGCTCCGAGGCGGGGGGGCAGGGGCGCAATCAGCCCCAGCATTTT.

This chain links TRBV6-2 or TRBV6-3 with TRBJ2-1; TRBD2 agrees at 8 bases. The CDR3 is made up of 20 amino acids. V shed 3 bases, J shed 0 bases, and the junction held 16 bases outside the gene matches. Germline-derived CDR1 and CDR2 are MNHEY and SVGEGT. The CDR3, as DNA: TGTGCCAGCAGTTATTGGGGCTCAGCGGGGGACTTCTACTCCTACAATGAGCAGTTCTTC. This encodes CASSYWGSAGDFYSYNEQFF.

CDR3 nucleotide sequence: TGCGCCAGCAGCTTGGCCAGCTCTGGAAACACCATATATTTT. It encodes CASSLASSGNTIYF. V is TRBV5-1 and J is TRBJ1-3, with D unclear. The CDR3 extends over 14 amino acids. CDR1 and CDR2 from the germline V gene are SGHRS and YFSETQ. Trimming removed 0 bases from V and 0 bases from J, with 4 bases in between.

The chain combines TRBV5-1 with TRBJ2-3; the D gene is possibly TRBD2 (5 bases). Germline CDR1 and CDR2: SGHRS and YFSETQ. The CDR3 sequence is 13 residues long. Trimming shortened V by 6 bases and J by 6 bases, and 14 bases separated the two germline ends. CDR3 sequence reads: CASNFGGGDTQYF. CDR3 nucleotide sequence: TGCGCCAGCAATTTTGGAGGTGGTGATACGCAGTATTTT. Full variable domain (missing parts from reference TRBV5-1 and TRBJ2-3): KAGVTQTPRYLIKTRGQQVTLSCSPISGHRSVSWYQQTPGQGLQFLFEYFSETQRNKGNFPGRFSGRQFSNSRSEMNVSTLELGDSALYLCASNFGGGDTQYFGPGTRLTVL.

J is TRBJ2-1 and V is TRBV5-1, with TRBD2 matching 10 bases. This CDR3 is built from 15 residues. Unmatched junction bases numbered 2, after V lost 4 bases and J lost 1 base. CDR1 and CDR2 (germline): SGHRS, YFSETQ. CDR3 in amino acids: CASSTSGESYNEQFF. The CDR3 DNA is TGCGCCAGCAGCACTAGCGGGGAGTCCTACAATGAGCAGTTCTTC.

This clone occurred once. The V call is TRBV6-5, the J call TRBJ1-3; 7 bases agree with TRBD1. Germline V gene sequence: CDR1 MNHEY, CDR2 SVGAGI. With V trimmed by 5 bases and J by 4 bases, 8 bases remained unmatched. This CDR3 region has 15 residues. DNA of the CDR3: TGTGCCAGCAGTCCGAGAAGGACAGGAGGAAACACCATATATTTT. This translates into CASSPRRTGGNTIYF.

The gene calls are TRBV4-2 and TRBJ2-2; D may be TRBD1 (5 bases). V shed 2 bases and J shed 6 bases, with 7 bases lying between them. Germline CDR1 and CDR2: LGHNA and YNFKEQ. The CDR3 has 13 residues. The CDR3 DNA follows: TGTGCCAGCAGCCAAAGGGGTCCCGGGGAGCTGTTTTTT. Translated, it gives CASSQRGPGELFF.